These T cell receptor beta chains were read from a single sample in a study of cytomegalovirus exposure and HLA in healthy donors. This table comes from immunoSEQ multiplex PCR, and its TCRdb copy is limited to in-frame clones, with some not included. The sample carries 150,000 to 200,000 clones, around 78% recorded once. The sample taken for sequencing was PBMCs. Receptors were obtained from a man between 35 and 55 years old in good health and CMV-seronegative. The CDR3 runs from the conserved cysteine through the conserved F or W. A D gene is named only where the DNA matches it firmly. The size of a clone is reported for some rows only, either as once, few or many, or as a class for expanded clones.

-	-	TRBV7-3	TRBJ2-5	CASSLTFGGRETQYF	TGTGCCAGCAGCTTAACGTTTGGCGGGCGAGAGACCCAGTACTTC
TRBD2	-	TRBV11-3	TRBJ2-1	CASSLVSAGGYEQFF	TGTGCCAGCAGCTTAGTGTCTGCGGGAGGCTATGAGCAGTTCTTC
-	once	TRBV28	TRBJ1-5	CASSLEGFGNQPQHF	TGTGCCAGCAGTTTAGAGGGATTCGGCAATCAGCCCCAGCATTTT
-	-	TRBV5-1	TRBJ2-3	CASSPSGGPQDTQYF	TGCGCCAGCAGCCCCTCTGGAGGTCCCCAGGATACGCAGTATTTT
-	once	TRBV7-3	TRBJ1-1	CASSLNGYSEAFF	TGTGCCAGCAGCTTAAACGGATACAGTGAAGCTTTCTTT
-	-	TRBV9	TRBJ1-3	CASSVGGYSGNTIYF	TGTGCCAGCAGCGTTGGCGGCTACTCTGGAAACACCATATATTTT
-	few	TRBV5-1	TRBJ2-1	CASSFYLHDEQFF	TGCGCCAGCAGCTTCTATCTGCATGATGAGCAGTTCTTC
-	-	TRBV5-1	TRBJ2-1	CASSSPGLPSYNEQFF	TGCGCCAGCAGCTCACCAGGGCTTCCCTCCTACAATGAGCAGTTCTTC
TRBD1	-	TRBV2	TRBJ2-2	CASSVGQGNTGELFF	TGTGCCAGCAGTGTAGGACAGGGTAACACCGGGGAGCTGTTTTTT
TRBD2	-	TRBV30	TRBJ2-1	CAWIEAGVNVQFF	TGTGCCTGGATCGAAGCGGGAGTAAATGTGCAGTTCTTC
-	few	TRBV7-9	TRBJ1-2	CASSLAGAEGYGYTF	TGTGCCAGCAGCTTAGCAGGGGCAGAAGGATATGGCTACACCTTC
-	-	TRBV19	TRBJ2-2	CASSNGLYTGELFF	TGTGCCAGTAGTAATGGACTTTACACCGGGGAGCTGTTTTTT
-	-	TRBV27	TRBJ1-5	CASSLGGYSNQPQHF	TGTGCCAGCAGTTTAGGCGGGTATAGCAATCAGCCCCAGCATTTT
-	-	TRBV5-1	TRBJ2-3	CASSQASGGGDTQYF	TGCGCCAGCAGCCAAGCGAGCGGAGGAGGAGATACGCAGTATTTT
TRBD2	-	TRBV27	TRBJ2-3	CASSLAGDPRGDTQYF	TGTGCCAGCAGTTTAGCGGGGGACCCGAGGGGCGATACGCAGTATTTT
TRBD1	-	TRBV7-2	TRBJ1-1	CASSPRGQYTEAFF	TGTGCCAGCAGCCCTAGGGGACAGTACACTGAAGCTTTCTTT
-	few	TRBV7-3	TRBJ1-5	CASSLKVCRQPQHF	TGTGCCAGCAGCCTTAAAGTATGTAGACAGCCCCAGCATTTT
-	-	TRBV6-1	TRBJ1-2	CASRSQGLYNYGYTF	TGTGCCAGCAGGAGCCAGGGGCTTTACAACTATGGCTACACCTTC
TRBD1	-	TRBV18	TRBJ2-5	CASCRGTGVQETQYF	TGTGCCAGCTGCCGCGGGACAGGGGTCCAAGAGACCCAGTACTTC
-	once	TRBV30	TRBJ2-7	CAWSTGRAYEQYF	TGTGCCTGGAGTACCGGGCGGGCGTACGAGCAGTACTTC
-	-	TRBV20-1	TRBJ1-2	CSSGGVYGYTF	TGCAGTTCAGGAGGGGTCTATGGCTACACCTTC
-	-	TRBV7-9	TRBJ1-2	CSSSFGEVNYGYTF	TGTTCCAGCAGCTTCGGTGAGGTCAACTATGGCTACACCTTC
-	-	TRBV27	TRBJ2-1	CASSPIQGGSYNEQFF	TGTGCCAGCAGTCCTATTCAGGGGGGATCCTACAATGAGCAGTTCTTC
-	-	TRBV7-9	TRBJ2-7	CASSFEGVYEQYF	TGTGCCAGCAGCTTCGAAGGGGTCTACGAGCAGTACTTC
-	-	TRBV5-1	TRBJ2-6	CASSLGGTGANVLTF	TGCGCCAGCAGCTTGGGCGGGACTGGGGCCAACGTCCTGACTTTC
TRBD1	-	TRBV11-3	TRBJ2-3	CASSLRQGRGLDTQYF	TGTGCCAGCAGCCTCCGACAGGGGCGAGGGTTAGATACGCAGTATTTT
TRBD2	-	TRBV4-1	TRBJ2-2	CASSPRGLAGGPRTGELFF	TGCGCCAGCAGCCCCAGAGGGCTAGCGGGAGGGCCTCGCACCGGGGAGCTGTTTTTT